The clone carrying this T cell receptor (beta chain) was recorded many times. The ends lost 7 bases at V and 0 bases at J; junction bases unmatched: 0. In germline, CDR1 is SQVTM, CDR2 ANQGSEA. The CDR3 runs 12 residues. Each CDR3 protein is one row after TCRdb ran MiXCR on the 5' RACE reads. The data hold 1.5 million to 2 million distinct CDR3 sequences, with less than 40% observed a single time. This sample was included in a study of identical twins. The sequencing input was cord blood. This rearrangement joins TRBV29-1 to TRBJ2-1, with 7 positions matching TRBD2. The source is a newborn girl in good health. The CDR3 loop is CSGTSSYNEQFF. For the CDR3, the DNA is TGCAGCGGGACTAGCTCCTACAATGAGCAGTTCTTC.